These 3 T cell receptor delta chains were sequenced from one sample in a study of Vδ1+ human thymocytes. Points from the study as a whole: Highly polyclonal TRG and TRD repertoires with Gaussian CDR3 length distributions appeared in thymus.

Their cognate antigens are unknown. Sequences come from RNA converted to cDNA by reverse transcription. Multiplex PCR used pooled V-gene forward primers and a constant-region reverse primer to amplify CDR3s. TCRdb called clones from the multiplex PCR reads again using CATT. The sample lists 45,000 to 60,000 delta-chain clones; around 16% were seen once. The sample comprised Vdelta1+ gamma-delta thymocytes from the thymus. Subset indicated: FACS-sorted CD3+ TCRalphabeta- TCRVdelta1+ TCRVdelta2- thymocytes. These receptors were obtained from a girl under two years old who had congenital heart surgery.

This clone was seen a handful of times. Other DNA sequences in the sample encode the same CDR3. This chain links TRDV1 with TRDJ1; D is unclear. The CDR3 loop spans 16 amino acids. Trimming removed 0 bases at V and 0 bases at J, with 11 bases between. The V gene's germline CDR1 is TSWWSYY and CDR2 QGS. CDR3: CALGELGPPNTDKLIF. CDR3 in DNA: TGTGCTCTTGGGGAACTGGGGCCTCCAAACACCGATAAACTCATCTTT.

In the case of this clone: The junction shows a germline mismatch at one end, possibly a read error. The chain recombines TRDV1 with TRDJ1; 13 positions agree with TRDD3. The CDR3 is made up of 26 amino acids. Germline assignment: CDR1 TSWWSYY and CDR2 QGS. For the CDR3, the DNA is TGTGCTCCTGGGGAATCCTGGCCCATTCCGCCGACCTGTACTGGGGGATACGGTCTGTACACCGATAAACTCATCTTT. Translating gives CAPGESWPIPPTCTGGYGLYTDKLIF.

The rearrangement uses TRDV1 and TRDJ1, with unresolved D. Trimming took off 3 bases at V and 3 bases at J, with 14 bases between the two ends. CDR3 length: 15 amino acids. The germline V gene has CDR1 TSWWSYY and CDR2 QGS. The CDR3 loop is CALGDHPGSSDKLIF. CDR3 bases: TGTGCTCTTGGGGACCACCCAGGCTCGTCCGATAAACTCATCTTT.